Detailed here is one T cell receptor (beta chain). Antigen unknown. The data were obtained in a study of radiotherapy plus CTLA-4 blockade in lung cancer. Study-level information: There were objective responses in 15% to 20% of patients, and around 32% had disease control. Study outcomes and limitations: With interferon-beta, early dynamics of blood T cell clones were reported to best predict response. Radiotherapy plus ipilimumab was followed by expansion in blood of tumor-derived TCR clones.

Enrolled patients, whose metastatic non-small-cell lung cancer was chemo-refractory, received focal radiation plus CTLA-4 blockade with ipilimumab. Measured with immunoSEQ multiplex PCR; TCRdb has only the in-frame clones, and not every one. The profile shows roughly 66,000 clones, about four fifths of them singletons. CDR3 length: 16 amino acids. Trimming shortened V by 1 base and J by 0 bases, and 15 bases separated the two germline ends. Germline V gene lookup returns CDR1 GTSNPN and CDR2 SVGIG (reference sequence). The clonotype was recovered from a human donor with non-small cell lung cancer who had a partial response to radiotherapy plus ipilimumab. Source: peripheral blood, taken from a patient treated with radiotherapy plus ipilimumab. V is TRBV30 and J is TRBJ1-1; the D gene is possibly TRBD1 (5 bases). The CDR3 DNA reads as TGTGCCTGGAGTGAAGGGGAAGGGCATGTGAACACTGAAGCTTTCTTT. Its protein product is CAWSEGEGHVNTEAFF.